This TCR beta chain was found in a study of T-cell reconstitution after alpha-beta-depleted transplantation in children. Unique molecular identifiers were built into the TCRbeta library. TCRdb reprocessed the PCR reads via MiXCR and lists one record per CDR3 protein. The sample carries 230,000 or so distinct CDR3 sequences, 12% recorded once. This clonotype was detected ten times or more. The J segment lost 2 bases and the V segment lost 6 bases, leaving 5 bases of the junction unmatched. This CDR3 region has 14 residues. CDR1 and CDR2 (germline): LNHDA, SQIVND (reference sequence). This chain links TRBV19 with TRBJ2-5; 8 positions agree with TRBD1. The sequencing here drew on PBMCs from the stem cell graft donor, taken from the stem cell graft. This sequence was found in a human donor who donated a stem cell graft to a child with acute lymphoblastic leukemia. CDR3 in DNA: TGTGCCAGTAGCCATCGGACAGGGCAAGAGACCCAGTACTTC. Encoded protein: CASSHRTGQETQYF.